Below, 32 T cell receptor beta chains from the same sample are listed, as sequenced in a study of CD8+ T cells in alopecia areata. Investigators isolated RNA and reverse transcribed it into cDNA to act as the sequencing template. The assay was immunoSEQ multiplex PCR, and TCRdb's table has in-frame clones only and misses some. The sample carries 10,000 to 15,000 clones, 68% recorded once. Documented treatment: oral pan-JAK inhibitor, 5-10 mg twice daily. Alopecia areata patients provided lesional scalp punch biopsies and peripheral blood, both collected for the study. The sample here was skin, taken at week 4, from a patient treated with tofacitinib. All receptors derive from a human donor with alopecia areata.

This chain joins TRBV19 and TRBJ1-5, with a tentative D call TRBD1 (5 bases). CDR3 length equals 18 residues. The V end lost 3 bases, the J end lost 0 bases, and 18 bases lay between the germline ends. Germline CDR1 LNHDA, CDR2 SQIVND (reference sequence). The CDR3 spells CASSISLRAGLSNQPQHF. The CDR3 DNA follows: TGTGCCAGTAGTATCTCTCTCCGGGCAGGGCTTAGCAATCAGCCCCAGCATTTT.

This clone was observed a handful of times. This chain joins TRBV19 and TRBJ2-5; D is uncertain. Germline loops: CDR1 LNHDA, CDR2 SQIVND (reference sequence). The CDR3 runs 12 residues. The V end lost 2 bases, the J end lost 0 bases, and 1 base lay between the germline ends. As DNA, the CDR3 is TGTGCCAGTAGTATAAACCAAGAGACCCAGTACTTC. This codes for CASSINQETQYF.

CDR3 region: CASTTPNSYEQYF. DNA of the CDR3: TGTGCCAGCACAACGCCGAACTCCTACGAGCAGTACTTC. The rearrangement joins TRBV7-2 to TRBJ2-5; D remains unclear. Gene TRBJ2-7 matches the end of the DNA better, so the J call may be wrong. Germline CDR1 SGHTA, CDR2 FQGNSA. This CDR3 has 13 amino acids.

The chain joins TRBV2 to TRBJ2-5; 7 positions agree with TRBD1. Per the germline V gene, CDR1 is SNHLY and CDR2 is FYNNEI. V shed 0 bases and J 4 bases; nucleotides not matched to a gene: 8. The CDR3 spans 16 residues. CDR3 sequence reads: CASSEATGQWGETQYF. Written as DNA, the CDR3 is TGTGCCAGCAGTGAAGCGACGGGACAGTGGGGAGAGACCCAGTACTTC.

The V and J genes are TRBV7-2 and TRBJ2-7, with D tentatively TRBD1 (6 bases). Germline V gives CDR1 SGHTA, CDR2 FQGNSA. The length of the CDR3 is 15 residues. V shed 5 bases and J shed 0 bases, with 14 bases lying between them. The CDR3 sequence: CASSPPLQGSYEQYF. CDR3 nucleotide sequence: TGTGCCAGCAGCCCCCCGTTACAGGGCTCCTACGAGCAGTACTTC.

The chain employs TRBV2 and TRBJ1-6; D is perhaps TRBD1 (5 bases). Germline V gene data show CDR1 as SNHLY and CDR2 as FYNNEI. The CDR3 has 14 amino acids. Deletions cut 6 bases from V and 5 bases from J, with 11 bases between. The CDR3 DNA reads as TGTGCCAGCAGGAAGACAGCTAATAATTCACCCCTCCACTTT. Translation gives CASRKTANNSPLHF.

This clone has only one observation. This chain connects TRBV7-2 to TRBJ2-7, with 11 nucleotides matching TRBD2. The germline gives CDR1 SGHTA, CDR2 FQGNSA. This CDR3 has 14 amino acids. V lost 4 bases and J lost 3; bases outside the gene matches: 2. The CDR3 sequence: CASSSSGGHYEQYF. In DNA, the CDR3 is TGTGCCAGCAGCTCTAGCGGGGGGCACTACGAGCAGTACTTC.

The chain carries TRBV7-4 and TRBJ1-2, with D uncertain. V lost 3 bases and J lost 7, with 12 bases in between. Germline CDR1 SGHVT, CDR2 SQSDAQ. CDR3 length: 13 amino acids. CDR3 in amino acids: CASSLVGGLGYTF. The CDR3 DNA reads TGTGCCAGCAGCTTGGTGGGCGGACTTGGCTACACCTTC.

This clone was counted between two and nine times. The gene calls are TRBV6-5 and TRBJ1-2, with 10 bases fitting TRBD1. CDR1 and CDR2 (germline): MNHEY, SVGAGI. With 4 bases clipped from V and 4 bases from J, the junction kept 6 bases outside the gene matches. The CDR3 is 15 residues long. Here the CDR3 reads CASSSQGTGVYGYTF. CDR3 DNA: TGTGCCAGCAGTTCTCAGGGGACAGGGGTCTATGGCTACACCTTC.

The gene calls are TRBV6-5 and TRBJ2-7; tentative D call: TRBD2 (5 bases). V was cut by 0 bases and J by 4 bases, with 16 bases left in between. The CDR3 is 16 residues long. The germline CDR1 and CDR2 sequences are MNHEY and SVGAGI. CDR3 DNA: TGTGCCAGCAGTTACTCGATTACCGGAGACTATTACGAGCAGTACTTC. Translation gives CASSYSITGDYYEQYF.

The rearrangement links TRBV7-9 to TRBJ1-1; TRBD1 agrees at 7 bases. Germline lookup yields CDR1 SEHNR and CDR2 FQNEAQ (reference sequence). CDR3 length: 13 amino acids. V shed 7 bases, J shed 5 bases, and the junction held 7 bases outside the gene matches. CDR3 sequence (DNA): TGTGCCAGCACCCGACAGGGACAGACTGAAGCTTTCTTT. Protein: CASTRQGQTEAFF.

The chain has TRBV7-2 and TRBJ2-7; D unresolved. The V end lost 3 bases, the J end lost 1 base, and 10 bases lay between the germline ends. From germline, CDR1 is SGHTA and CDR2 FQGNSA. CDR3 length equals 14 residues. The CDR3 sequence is CASSFSGLSYEQYF. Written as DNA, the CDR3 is TGTGCCAGCAGCTTTTCCGGGCTTTCCTACGAGCAGTACTTC.

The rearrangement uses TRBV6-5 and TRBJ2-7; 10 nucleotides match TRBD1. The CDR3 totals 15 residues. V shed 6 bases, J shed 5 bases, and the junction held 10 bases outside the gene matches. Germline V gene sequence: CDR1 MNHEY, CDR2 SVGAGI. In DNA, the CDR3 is TGTGCCAGCAGCACCGTAGGGACAGGGGACCACGAGCAGTACTTC. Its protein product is CASSTVGTGDHEQYF.

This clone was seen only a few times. The CDR3 protein is CASSLPRDRGGGIQYF. CDR3 in DNA: TGTGCCAGCAGCTTACCAAGGGACAGGGGCGGAGGGATTCAGTACTTC. The gene calls are TRBV5-8 and TRBJ2-4; 10 bases are a match to TRBD1. Germline assignment: CDR1 SGHTS and CDR2 YDEGEE. The CDR3 consists of 16 residues. The V gene end was trimmed by 2 bases and the J gene end by 10 bases; junction bases not matched to a gene: 12.

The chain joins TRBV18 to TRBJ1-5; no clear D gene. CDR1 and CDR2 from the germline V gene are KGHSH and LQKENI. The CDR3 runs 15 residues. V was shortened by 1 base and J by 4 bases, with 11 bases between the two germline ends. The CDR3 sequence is CASSPQRVLNQPQHF. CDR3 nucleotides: TGTGCCAGCTCACCACAGCGAGTTTTAAATCAGCCCCAGCATTTT.

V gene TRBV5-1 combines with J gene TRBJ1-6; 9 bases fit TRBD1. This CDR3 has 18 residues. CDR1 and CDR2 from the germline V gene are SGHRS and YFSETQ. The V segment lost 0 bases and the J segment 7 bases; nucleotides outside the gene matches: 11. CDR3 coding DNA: TGCGCCAGCAGCTTGGTCCCCGGACAGGGGATCGGGAATTCACCCCTCCACTTT. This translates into CASSLVPGQGIGNSPLHF.

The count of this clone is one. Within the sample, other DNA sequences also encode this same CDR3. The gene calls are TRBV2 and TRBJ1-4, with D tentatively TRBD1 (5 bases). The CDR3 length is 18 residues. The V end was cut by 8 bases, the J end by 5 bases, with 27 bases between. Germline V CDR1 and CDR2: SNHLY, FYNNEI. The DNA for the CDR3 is TGTGCCAGCCATTTACTCGGCAATATATTTGGGACCAATGAAAAACTGTTTTTT. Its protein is CASHLLGNIFGTNEKLFF.

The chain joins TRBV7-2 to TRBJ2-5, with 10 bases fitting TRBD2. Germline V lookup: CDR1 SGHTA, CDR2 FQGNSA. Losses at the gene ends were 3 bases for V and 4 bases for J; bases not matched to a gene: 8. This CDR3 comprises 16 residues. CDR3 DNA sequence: TGTGCCAGCAGCTTTCTTAGCGGGGGGTCTGGAGAGACCCAGTACTTC. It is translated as CASSFLSGGSGETQYF.

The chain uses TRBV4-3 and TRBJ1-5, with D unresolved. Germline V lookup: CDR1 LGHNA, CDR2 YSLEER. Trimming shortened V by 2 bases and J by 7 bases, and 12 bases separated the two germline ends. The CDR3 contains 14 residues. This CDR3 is CASSQQEVGQPQHF. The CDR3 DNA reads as TGCGCCAGCAGCCAACAGGAGGTTGGGCAGCCCCAGCATTTT.

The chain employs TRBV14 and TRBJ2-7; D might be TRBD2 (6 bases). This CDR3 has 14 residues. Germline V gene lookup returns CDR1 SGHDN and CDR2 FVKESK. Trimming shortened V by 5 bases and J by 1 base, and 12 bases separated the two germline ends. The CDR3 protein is CASSKGSGSYEQYF. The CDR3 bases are TGTGCCAGCAGCAAGGGTAGCGGATCCTACGAGCAGTACTTC.

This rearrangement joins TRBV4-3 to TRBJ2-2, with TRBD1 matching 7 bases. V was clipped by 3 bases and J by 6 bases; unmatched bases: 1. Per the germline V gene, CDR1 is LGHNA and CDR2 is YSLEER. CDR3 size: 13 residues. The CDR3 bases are TGCGCCAGCAGCCATGGGACAGCCGGGGAGCTGTTTTTT. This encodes CASSHGTAGELFF.

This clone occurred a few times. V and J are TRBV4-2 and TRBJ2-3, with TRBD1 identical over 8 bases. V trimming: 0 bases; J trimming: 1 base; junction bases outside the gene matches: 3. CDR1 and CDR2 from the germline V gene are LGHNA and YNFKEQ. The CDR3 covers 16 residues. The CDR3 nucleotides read TGTGCCAGCAGCCAAGACCCGACAGGGGGCACAGATACGCAGTATTTT. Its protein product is CASSQDPTGGTDTQYF.

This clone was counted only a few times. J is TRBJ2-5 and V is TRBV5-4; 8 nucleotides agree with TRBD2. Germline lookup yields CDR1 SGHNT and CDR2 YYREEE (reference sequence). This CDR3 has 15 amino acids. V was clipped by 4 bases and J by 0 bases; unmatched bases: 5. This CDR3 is CASSGRGEYQETQYF. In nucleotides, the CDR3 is TGTGCCAGCAGCGGGCGGGGGGAGTACCAAGAGACCCAGTACTTC.

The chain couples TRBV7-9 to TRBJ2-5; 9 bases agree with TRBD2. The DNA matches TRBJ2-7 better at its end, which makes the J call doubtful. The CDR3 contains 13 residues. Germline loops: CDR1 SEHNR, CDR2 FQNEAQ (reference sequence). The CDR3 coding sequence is TGTGCCAGCTCCCCTAGCGGGGTCTCCGAGCAGTACTTC. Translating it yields CASSPSGVSEQYF.

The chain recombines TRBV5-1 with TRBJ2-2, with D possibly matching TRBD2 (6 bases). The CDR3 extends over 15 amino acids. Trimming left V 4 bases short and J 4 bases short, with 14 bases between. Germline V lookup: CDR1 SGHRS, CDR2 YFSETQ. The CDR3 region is CASSPGGVSTGELFF. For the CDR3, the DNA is TGCGCCAGCAGCCCCGGAGGGGTGAGCACCGGGGAGCTGTTTTTT. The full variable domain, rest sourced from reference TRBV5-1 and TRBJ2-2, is KAGVTQTPRYLIKTRGQQVTLSCSPISGHRSVSWYQQTPGQGLQFLFEYFSETQRNKGNFPGRFSGRQFSNSRSEMNVSTLELGDSALYLCASSPGGVSTGELFFGEGSRLTVL.

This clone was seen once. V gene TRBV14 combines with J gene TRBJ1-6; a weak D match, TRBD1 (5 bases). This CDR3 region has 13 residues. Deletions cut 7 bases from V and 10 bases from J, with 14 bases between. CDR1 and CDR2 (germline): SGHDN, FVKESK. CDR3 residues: CASTRGVRSPLHF. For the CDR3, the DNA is TGTGCCAGCACCCGAGGGGTGCGCTCACCCCTCCACTTT.

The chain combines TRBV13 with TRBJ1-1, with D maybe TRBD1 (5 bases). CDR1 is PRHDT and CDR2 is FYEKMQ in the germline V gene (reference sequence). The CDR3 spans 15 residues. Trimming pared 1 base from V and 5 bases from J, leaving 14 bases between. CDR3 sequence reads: CASSLEAEGITEAFF. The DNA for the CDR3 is TGTGCCAGCAGCTTAGAGGCCGAGGGGATAACTGAAGCTTTCTTT.

CDR3 in amino acids: CASSVSGRSYEQYF. The CDR3 region has the DNA TGTGCCAGCAGCGTCAGCGGCCGCTCCTACGAGCAGTACTTC. The chain joins TRBV7-9 to TRBJ2-7; D perhaps matches TRBD2 (5 bases). Germline CDR1 SEHNR, CDR2 FQNEAQ (reference sequence). The CDR3 totals 14 residues. Trimming shortened V by 5 bases and J by 0 bases, and 11 bases separated the two germline ends.

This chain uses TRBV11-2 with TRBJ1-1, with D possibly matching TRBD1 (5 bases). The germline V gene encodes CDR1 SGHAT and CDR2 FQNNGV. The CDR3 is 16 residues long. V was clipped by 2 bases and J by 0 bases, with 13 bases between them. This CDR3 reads CASSLIPGTLNTEAFF. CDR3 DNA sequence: TGTGCCAGCAGCTTAATCCCCGGGACCCTGAACACTGAAGCTTTCTTT.

CDR3 coding DNA: TGTGCCAGCAGCTTACCAGCGGGGGGGCCCTGGGTAGCCAAAAACATTCAGTACTTC. Translation gives CASSLPAGGPWVAKNIQYF. The V gene is TRBV7-2, the J gene TRBJ2-4, with 10 positions matching TRBD2. V gave up 2 bases and J gave up 0 bases; unmatched junction bases: 10. The CDR3 is 19 amino acids. Germline V gives CDR1 SGHTA, CDR2 FQGNSA.

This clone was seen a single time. The CDR3 sequence is CASSTPQGEKLFF. DNA of the CDR3: TGTGCCAGCAGCACCCCCCAGGGAGAAAAACTGTTTTTT. The chain couples TRBV9 to TRBJ1-4, with D possibly being TRBD1 (5 bases). CDR1 is SGDLS, CDR2 YYNGEE, per germline. V was pared by 4 bases and J by 8 bases, with 12 bases between. This CDR3 is built from 13 residues.

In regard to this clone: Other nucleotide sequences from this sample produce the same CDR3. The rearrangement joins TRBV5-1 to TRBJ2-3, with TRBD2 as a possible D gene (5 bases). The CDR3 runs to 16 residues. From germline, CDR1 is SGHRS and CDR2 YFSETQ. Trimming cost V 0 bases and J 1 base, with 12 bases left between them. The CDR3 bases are TGCGCCAGCAGCTTGGGGGCTAGCCTTGGCACAGATACGCAGTATTTT. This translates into CASSLGASLGTDTQYF.